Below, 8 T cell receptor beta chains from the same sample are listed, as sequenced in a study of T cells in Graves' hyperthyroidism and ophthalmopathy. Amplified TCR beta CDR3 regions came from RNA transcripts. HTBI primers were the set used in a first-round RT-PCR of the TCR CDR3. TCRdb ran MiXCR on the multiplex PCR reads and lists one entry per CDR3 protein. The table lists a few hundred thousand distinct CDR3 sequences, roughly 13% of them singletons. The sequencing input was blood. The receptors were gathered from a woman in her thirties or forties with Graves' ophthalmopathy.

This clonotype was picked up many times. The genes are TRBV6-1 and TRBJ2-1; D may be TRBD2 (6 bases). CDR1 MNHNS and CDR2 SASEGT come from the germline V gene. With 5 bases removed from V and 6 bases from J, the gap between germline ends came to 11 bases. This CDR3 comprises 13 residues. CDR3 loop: CASSRVGGNEQFF. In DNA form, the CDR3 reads TGTGCCAGCAGTCGTGTGGGGGGCAATGAGCAGTTCTTC.

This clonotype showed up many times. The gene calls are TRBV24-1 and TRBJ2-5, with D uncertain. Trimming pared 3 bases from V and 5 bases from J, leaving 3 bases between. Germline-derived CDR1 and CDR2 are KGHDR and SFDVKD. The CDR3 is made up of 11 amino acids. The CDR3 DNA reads TGTGCCACCAGTGATGCGGAGACCCAGTACTTC. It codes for CATSDAETQYF.

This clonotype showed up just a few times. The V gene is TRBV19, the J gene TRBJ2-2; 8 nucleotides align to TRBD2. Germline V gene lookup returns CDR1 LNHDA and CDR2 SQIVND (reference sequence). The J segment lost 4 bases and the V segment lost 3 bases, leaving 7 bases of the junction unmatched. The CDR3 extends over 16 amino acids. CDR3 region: CASSIREAGATGELFF. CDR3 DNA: TGTGCCAGTAGTATTCGGGAAGCGGGGGCCACCGGGGAGCTGTTTTTT.

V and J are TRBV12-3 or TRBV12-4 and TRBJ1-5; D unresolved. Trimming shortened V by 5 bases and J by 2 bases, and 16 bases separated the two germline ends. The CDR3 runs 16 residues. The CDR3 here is CASSPRAGGGNQPQHF. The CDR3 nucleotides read TGTGCCAGCAGTCCCCGGGCCGGCGGGGGCAATCAGCCCCAGCATTTT.

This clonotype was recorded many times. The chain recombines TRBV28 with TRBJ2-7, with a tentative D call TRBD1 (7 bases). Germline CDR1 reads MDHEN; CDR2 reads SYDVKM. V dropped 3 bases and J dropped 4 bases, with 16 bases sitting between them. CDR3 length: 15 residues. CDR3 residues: CASSFLGGTVYEQYF. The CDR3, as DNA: TGTGCCAGCAGTTTCTTGGGCGGGACAGTTTACGAGCAGTACTTC.

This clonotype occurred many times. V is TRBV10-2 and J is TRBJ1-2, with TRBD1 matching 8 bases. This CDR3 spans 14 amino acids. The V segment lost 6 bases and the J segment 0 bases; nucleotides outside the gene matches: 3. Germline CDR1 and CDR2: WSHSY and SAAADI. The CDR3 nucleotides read TGCGCCAGCAGACGACAGGGGACTAACTATGGCTACACCTTC. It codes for CASRRQGTNYGYTF.

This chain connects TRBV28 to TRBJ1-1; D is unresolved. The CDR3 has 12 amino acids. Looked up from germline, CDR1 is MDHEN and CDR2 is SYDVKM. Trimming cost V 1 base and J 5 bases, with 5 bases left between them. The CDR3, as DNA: TGTGCCAGCAGTTTATTGTCGACTGAAGCTTTCTTT. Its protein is CASSLLSTEAFF.

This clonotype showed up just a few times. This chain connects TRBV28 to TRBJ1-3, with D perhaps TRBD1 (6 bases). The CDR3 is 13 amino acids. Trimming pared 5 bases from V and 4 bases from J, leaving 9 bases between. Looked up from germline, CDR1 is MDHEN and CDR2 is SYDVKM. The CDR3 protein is CASSQGTGNTIYF. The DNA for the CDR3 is TGTGCCAGCAGTCAAGGGACAGGAAACACCATATATTTT.